A selection of T cell receptor beta chains follows, all from one sample in a study of vaccination and CD4 T cells after COVID-19. No antigens are known for them. In TCRdb, the PCR reads were re-called with MiXCR into one record per CDR3 protein. The sample lists around 20,000 distinct CDR3 sequences; 55% to 70% were seen once. The specimen comprised CD4+ T cells from blood, cultured in vitro, sampled after SARS-CoV-2 vaccination. These receptors all come from a human donor who had recovered from COVID-19. Both conserved end residues are trimmed from each CDR3.

TRBJ2-3 | TRBV27 | ASSLRALDTQY
TRBJ1-2 | TRBV4-2 | ASSQAGTGDYGYT
TRBJ1-4 | TRBV6-1 | ASIAGRDGEKLF
TRBJ1-5 | TRBV2 | ASSDFTGNNQPQH
TRBJ2-2 | TRBV7-3 | ASSFGVTGELF
TRBJ1-2 | TRBV27 | ASRLGGRDYGYT
TRBJ2-1 | TRBV19 | ASSMSSGPYNEQF
TRBJ2-2 | TRBV6-5 | ASSSRDRGAGELF
TRBJ2-7 | TRBV15 | ATSRETGLYEQY
TRBJ1-2 | TRBV7-2 | ASSPAGQRNYGYT
TRBJ2-7 | TRBV11-3 | ASRRLASSYEQY
TRBJ1-2 | TRBV10-3 | AISDGTGGDYGYT
TRBJ2-7 | TRBV20-1 | SGERDRGILERDEQY
TRBJ1-5 | TRBV21-1 | ASSKQPPFQH
TRBJ1-2 | TRBV23-1 | ASTPLTGGRGYT
TRBJ1-2 | TRBV2 | ASRATGGDGYT
TRBJ1-2 | TRBV30 | AWSRNYGYT
TRBJ1-1 | TRBV6-1 | ASSTQNTEAF
TRBJ2-7 | TRBV11-2 | ASSLEAGGVYEQY
TRBJ2-7 | TRBV7-9 | ASSLSGGTHEQY
TRBJ2-1 | TRBV24-1 | ATRTESSYNEQF
TRBJ1-1 | TRBV7-3 | ASSWTYNTEAF
TRBJ2-3 | TRBV7-9 | ASSSADTQY